This is a list of T cell receptor beta chains from one sample in a study of blood T cell repertoires in COVID-19. Using immunoSEQ multiplex PCR, the repertoire was profiled, and TCRdb retains in-frame clones only, with some absent. The sample carries around 150,000 clones, roughly 73% recorded once. The sample consisted of peripheral blood. These receptors all stem from a man aged 65 to 79 with acute or convalescent COVID-19. Both conserved end residues are part of each CDR3. A D gene is named only where the DNA matches it firmly. Expanded clones get a size class; other rows say once, few or many, or leave the size out.

clone size	V gene	J gene	D gene	CDR3 DNA	CDR3 protein
.	TRBV6-4	TRBJ2-7	.	TGTGCCAGCAGTGACCCCCTAGCCTCCTACGAGCAGTACTTC	CASSDPLASYEQYF
.	TRBV7-2	TRBJ2-5	.	TGTGCCAGCAGCTTACGTAGGGGTGGGGAGACCCAGTACTTC	CASSLRRGGETQYF
.	TRBV5-4	TRBJ2-3	TRBD1	TGTGCCAGCAGCTTGGTACTGGGACAGGACACAGATACGCAGTATTTT	CASSLVLGQDTDTQYF
.	TRBV5-4	TRBJ2-1	TRBD2	TGTGCCAGCAGCTTAAATCCGGGACTAGCGGGAGGAAACTCCTACAATGAGCAGTTCTTC	CASSLNPGLAGGNSYNEQFF
few	TRBV7-2	TRBJ2-7	.	TGTGCCAGCAGCTCAGGCGGGTCACCTCCCTACGAGCAGTACTTC	CASSSGGSPPYEQYF
.	TRBV11-3	TRBJ2-1	TRBD2	TGTGCCAGTGGGTCTAGCGGGAGGGCCAGGTGGAATGAGCAGTTCTTC	CASGSSGRARWNEQFF
.	TRBV19	TRBJ2-5	TRBD2	TGTGCCAGTAGTATCCTAGCGGTGGGGGGAGAGACCCAGTACTTC	CASSILAVGGETQYF
.	TRBV5-1	TRBJ1-1	TRBD1	TGCGCCAGCAGCCGGACAGGGGAAACTGAAGCTTTCTTT	CASSRTGETEAFF
.	TRBV27	TRBJ1-2	TRBD1	TGTGCCAGCAGGGCCGGGACAGGGCCTGGCTACACCTTC	CASRAGTGPGYTF
.	TRBV6-5	TRBJ2-7	TRBD1	TGTGCCAGCACCTACAGGACAGGGGTAACCTACGAGCAGTACTTC	CASTYRTGVTYEQYF
.	TRBV5-1	TRBJ1-1	TRBD1	TGCGCCAGCAGCTTGGACAGGGGGCATCACGCTTTCTTT	CASSLDRGHHAFF
.	TRBV9	TRBJ1-3	.	TGTGCCAGCAGCGGGGAGAGTTACACCATATATTTT	CASSGESYTIYF
.	TRBV10-3	TRBJ1-2	.	TGTGCCATCAGTGAGCCCCGGGGTGTTGGGGACTATGGCTACACCTTC	CAISEPRGVGDYGYTF
.	TRBV11-3	TRBJ1-4	TRBD1	TGTGCCAGCAGCTTCTCACAGGGGGCGCAGGGAAAACTGTTTTTT	CASSFSQGAQGKLFF
.	TRBV7-2	TRBJ2-1	TRBD2	TGTGCCAGCAGCTTGGTTTCCCAGGGGCTAGCGGGAGTTAATGAGCAGTTCTTC	CASSLVSQGLAGVNEQFF
.	TRBV7-2	TRBJ2-1	.	TGTGCCAGCAGCTTAGTTGGCTCCACCCGGAGGAATGAGCAGTTCTTC	CASSLVGSTRRNEQFF
.	TRBV5-1	TRBJ1-4	TRBD1	TGCGCCAGCAGTCCCGACAGGGGTTTGAGGGAAAAACTGTTTTTT	CASSPDRGLREKLFF
.	TRBV6-5	TRBJ2-6	.	TGTGCCAGTCGAGGGACATTTGCCGGGGCCAACGTCCTGACTTTC	CASRGTFAGANVLTF
many	TRBV2	TRBJ1-6	.	TGTGCCAGCAGTGAACTAGGGGGTCGGTCACCCCTCCACTTT	CASSELGGRSPLHF
.	TRBV4-1	TRBJ2-1	TRBD2	TGCGCCAGCAGCCAAGGGACTAGCGGTTACAATGAGCAGTTCTTC	CASSQGTSGYNEQFF
.	TRBV6-5	TRBJ2-1	TRBD1	TGTGCGTCTAGATCAGGGGGTCCCGACAATGAGCAGTTCTTC	CASRSGGPDNEQFF
.	TRBV6-4	TRBJ1-5	TRBD1	TGTGCCAGCAGCCCGGACAGGGGCAATCAGCCCCAGCATTTT	CASSPDRGNQPQHF
.	TRBV6-5	TRBJ2-5	TRBD1	TGTGCCAGCAGATTCAGGGGGCTGGAGACCCAGTACTTC	CASRFRGLETQYF
.	TRBV7-8	TRBJ2-7	TRBD2	TGTGCCAGCAGCAAAATAGGACTAGCTGGGGGGGGCGAGCAGTACTTC	CASSKIGLAGGGEQYF
.	TRBV19	TRBJ1-1	.	TGTGCCAGTACACCTACCACGCGCACTGAAGCTTTCTTT	CASTPTTRTEAFF
.	TRBV5-1	TRBJ2-1	.	TGCGCCAGCAGCTCGGGCGGGGTGGCTAGCGCTTCCGATGAGCAGTTCTTC	CASSSGGVASASDEQFF
.	TRBV29-1	TRBJ2-1	.	TGCAGCGGGGAAAGGCAGGGCCTAGTTGGGCAGTTCTTC	CSGERQGLVGQFF
many	TRBV10-3	TRBJ2-4	TRBD2	TGTGCCATCAGTGAAGTAAGGACTAGCTCCATTCAGTACTTC	CAISEVRTSSIQYF
.	TRBV25-1	TRBJ2-3	TRBD2	TGTGCCAGCAGTGTTAGCGGGGGGGCCCTCGGCACAGATACGCAGTATTTT	CASSVSGGALGTDTQYF